The T cell receptor beta chain under discussion was sequenced for a study of blood T cell repertoires in COVID-19. Whole-study context: COVID-19 samples from acute and convalescent phases originated in the United States, Italy and Spain. From T cells, B-cell-depleted T cells, or PBMCs came the material, which was cDNA or gDNA.

Trimming removed 2 bases from V and 3 bases from J; junction bases left unmatched: 6. CDR3 size: 16 residues. Germline V lookup: CDR1 KGHDR, CDR2 SFDVKD. Original methodology: Amplification from reference gene primers served as the basis for estimated nucleated cell counts. Sequencing used immunoSEQ multiplex PCR; TCRdb keeps in-frame clones, though not all of them. V, J and clone size were drawn from that table, and D and trimming were deduced from the DNA. The data contain around 100,000 clones, approximately 85% of them singletons. Sample: peripheral blood. This chain joins TRBV24-1 and TRBJ2-3; TRBD1 matches 8 bases. The receptor's source is a human donor in a cohort sampled during active COVID-19. In DNA, the CDR3 is TGTGCCACCAGTGATTCAGGACAGGGTGGTACAGATACGCAGTATTTT. Translating it yields CATSDSGQGGTDTQYF.